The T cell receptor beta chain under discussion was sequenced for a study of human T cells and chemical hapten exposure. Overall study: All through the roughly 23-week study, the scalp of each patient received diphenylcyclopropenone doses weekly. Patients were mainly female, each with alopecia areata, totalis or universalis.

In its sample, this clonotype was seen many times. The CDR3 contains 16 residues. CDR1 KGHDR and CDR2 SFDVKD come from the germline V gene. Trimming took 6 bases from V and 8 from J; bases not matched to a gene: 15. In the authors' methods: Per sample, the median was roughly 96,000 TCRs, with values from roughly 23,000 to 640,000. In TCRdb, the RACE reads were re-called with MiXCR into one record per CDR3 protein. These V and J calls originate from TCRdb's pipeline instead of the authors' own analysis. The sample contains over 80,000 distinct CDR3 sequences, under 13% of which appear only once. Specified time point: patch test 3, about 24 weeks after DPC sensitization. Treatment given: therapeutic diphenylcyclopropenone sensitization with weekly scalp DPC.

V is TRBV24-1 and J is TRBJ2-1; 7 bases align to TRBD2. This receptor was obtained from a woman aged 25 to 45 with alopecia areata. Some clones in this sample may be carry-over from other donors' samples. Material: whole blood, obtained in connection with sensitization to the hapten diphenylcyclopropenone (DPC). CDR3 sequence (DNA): TGTGCCACCAGTCAACTCCCCGGGACTACCCAGGATGAGCAGTTCTTC. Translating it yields CATSQLPGTTQDEQFF.